This T cell receptor (beta chain) came from a study of blood T cell repertoires in COVID-19. V was cut by 1 base and J by 10 bases, with 8 bases left in between. From germline, CDR1 is LGHDT and CDR2 YNNKEL (reference sequence). The CDR3 covers 12 residues. The method was immunoSEQ multiplex PCR; TCRdb's version includes in-frame clones alone and lacks a portion of them. This sample has 250,000 to 300,000 clones, with 70% to 90% found just once. The chain joins TRBV3-1 (or the pseudogene TRBV3-2) to TRBJ2-1, with D possibly TRBD2 on 6 matching bases. The sequenced material came from peripheral blood. This TCR derives from a woman aged 25 to 45 with active or convalescent COVID-19. CDR3 nucleotide sequence: TGTGCCAGCAGCCAAGTGGGGAGGGAGCAGTTCTTC. This translates into CASSQVGREQFF.